These 6 T cell receptor beta chains came from one sample sequenced in a study of T cell responses to AZD1222 COVID-19 vaccine. Data came from immunoSEQ multiplex PCR; TCRdb stores just in-frame clones and leaves some out. The sample holds 210,000 or so clones, around 94% seen once. This specimen was peripheral blood, taken 28 days after the second dose of the MenACWY control vaccine. These receptors originate from an adult who received the MenACWY meningococcal vaccine as a control.

CDR3 region: CASSQGLAGGTGQYF. Here the CDR3 DNA reads TGTGCCAGCAGCCAAGGACTAGCGGGGGGGACTGGGCAGTATTTT. The gene calls are TRBV3-1 (or the pseudogene TRBV3-2) and TRBJ2-3, with TRBD2 matching 14 bases. V lost 1 base and J lost 11; bases outside the gene matches: 5. CDR3 size: 15 residues. Per the germline V gene, CDR1 is LGHDT and CDR2 is YNNKEL (reference sequence).

The V gene is TRBV30, the J gene TRBJ2-7; D is uncertain. The germline CDR1 and CDR2 sequences are GTSNPN and SVGIG (reference sequence). The CDR3 sequence is 12 residues long. V gave up 4 bases and J gave up 3 bases, with 10 bases separating them. CDR3 loop: CAWKSGDYEQYF. In DNA, the CDR3 is TGTGCCTGGAAGTCAGGAGACTACGAGCAGTACTTC.

This chain uses TRBV6-6 with TRBJ2-7, with a weak D call TRBD1 (5 bases). V was trimmed by 2 bases and J by 2 bases, leaving 16 bases between them. Looked up from germline, CDR1 is MNHNY and CDR2 is SVGAGI (reference sequence). This CDR3 is 16 amino acids long. CDR3 loop: CASSYPASQGTYEQYF. The DNA of the CDR3 is TGTGCCAGCAGTTACCCCGCGTCGCAGGGTACCTACGAGCAGTACTTC.

V is TRBV19 and J is TRBJ2-2; D may be TRBD1 or TRBD2 (5 bases each). CDR1 is LNHDA, CDR2 SQIVND, per germline (reference sequence). The ends were cut back, 7 bases at V and 6 bases at J, with 12 bases in the middle. The CDR3 totals 13 residues. CDR3 in amino acids: CASTNRGPGELFF. For the CDR3, the DNA is TGTGCCAGTACCAACCGGGGACCCGGGGAGCTGTTTTTT. Variable domain in full (rest from reference TRBV19 and TRBJ2-2): DGGITQSPKYLFRKEGQNVTLSCEQNLNHDAMYWYRQDPGQGLRLIYYSQIVNDFQKGDIAEGYSVSREKKESFPLTVTSAQKNPTAFYLCASTNRGPGELFFGEGSRLTVL.

The chain couples TRBV7-9 to TRBJ1-1, with D possibly being TRBD1 (5 bases). Deletions cut 5 bases from V and 0 bases from J, with 16 bases between. Germline CDR1 reads SEHNR; CDR2 reads FQNEAQ (reference sequence). This CDR3 has 16 amino acids. CDR3 nucleotide sequence: TGTGCCAGCAGCACCGGGGGGATGGGCATGAACACTGAAGCTTTCTTT. Its translation: CASSTGGMGMNTEAFF.

This chain uses TRBV7-2 with TRBJ2-2; D tentatively reads TRBD1 or TRBD2 (5 bases each). CDR1 is SGHTA, CDR2 FQGNSA, per germline. Trimming shortened V by 5 bases and J by 5 bases, and 12 bases separated the two germline ends. The CDR3 runs to 14 residues. CDR3 sequence: CASSNTGLTGELFF. The CDR3 coding sequence is TGTGCCAGCAGCAACACAGGACTTACCGGGGAGCTGTTTTTT.